This is a list of T cell receptor beta chains from one sample in a study of blood T cell repertoires in COVID-19. Data came from immunoSEQ multiplex PCR; TCRdb stores just in-frame clones and leaves some out. The sample contains hundreds of thousands of clones, 70% to 90% of which appear only once. Input material: peripheral blood. These receptors all come from a woman aged 25 to 39 with active or convalescent COVID-19. Both conserved end residues are part of each CDR3. The D gene is left open where the match is weak. Clone size appears in some rows only: once, few, many, or a class for an expanded clone.

d_gene	abundance	len	j_gene	v_gene	CDR3nt	CDR3aa
TRBD1	NA	13	TRBJ1-2	TRBV4-2	TGTGCCAGCAGCCCTCGGGACAGTGATGGCTACACCTTC	CASSPRDSDGYTF
NA	few	15	TRBJ1-2	TRBV19	TGTGCCAGTAGTACCTCCTTCACAGGGAACTATGGCTACACCTTC	CASSTSFTGNYGYTF
NA	once	15	TRBJ2-7	TRBV6-5	TGTGCCAGCAGTTCCTTAGCGAGCGAAGCCTACGAGCAGTACTTC	CASSSLASEAYEQYF
TRBD2	NA	14	TRBJ2-2	TRBV29-1	TGCAGCGCTACTAGCGGGAGTAGGGCCGGGGAGCTGTTTTTT	CSATSGSRAGELFF
TRBD1	NA	16	TRBJ1-1	TRBV19	TGTGCCAGTAGTATTTACAGGGGGCCTGCTTTCACTGAAGCTTTCTTT	CASSIYRGPAFTEAFF
NA	NA	14	TRBJ2-7	TRBV18	TGTGCCAGCGGTGATTTGGGGGGACCCTACGAGCAGTACTTC	CASGDLGGPYEQYF
NA	NA	14	TRBJ2-7	TRBV18	TGTGCCAGCTCAATAGCGGAAGGGGCGGGGGAGCAGTACTTC	CASSIAEGAGEQYF
NA	NA	14	TRBJ1-4	TRBV6-5	TGTGCCAGCAGTCCAGGTGCAACTAATGAAAAACTGTTTTTT	CASSPGATNEKLFF
NA	NA	15	TRBJ2-7	TRBV11-2	TGTGCCAGCAGCTTAGGGCCTAGCGTCTCCTACGAGCAGTACTTC	CASSLGPSVSYEQYF
TRBD1	NA	15	TRBJ2-2	TRBV5-1	TGCGCCAGCAGCTCCGGACAGGGGGCTCCCGGGGAGCTGTTTTTT	CASSSGQGAPGELFF
NA	NA	12	TRBJ2-1	TRBV6-5	TGTGCCAGCAGGAGCTCCTACAATGAGCAGTTCTTC	CASRSSYNEQFF
NA	NA	14	TRBJ2-3	TRBV5-4	TGTGCCAGCAGCCACCAGGGGTATGTAGATACGCAGTATTTT	CASSHQGYVDTQYF
TRBD2	NA	14	TRBJ2-1	TRBV2	TGTGCCAGCAAATTTAGCGGGAGGGTGAATGAGCAGTTCTTC	CASKFSGRVNEQFF
TRBD1	NA	16	TRBJ1-2	TRBV27	TGTGCCAGCAGTTCGATCCGGGACAGGGGTTTCTATGGCTACACCTTC	CASSSIRDRGFYGYTF
TRBD1	NA	14	TRBJ1-2	TRBV14	TGTGCCAGCAGCGGGGTACAGGGGGCCTATGGCTACACCTTC	CASSGVQGAYGYTF
TRBD1	NA	15	TRBJ1-1	TRBV29-1	TGCAGCGTGGGGGACAGGGGCGACGGGAACACTGAAGCTTTCTTT	CSVGDRGDGNTEAFF
NA	NA	15	TRBJ1-2	TRBV18	TGTGCCAGCTCACCCCTCCCAGGGCGGAGGGATGGCTACACCTTC	CASSPLPGRRDGYTF
TRBD2	NA	16	TRBJ2-7	TRBV7-8	TGTGCCAGCAGCTTAGCCGGGACTAGCGGGAAGCACGAGCAGTACTTC	CASSLAGTSGKHEQYF
NA	NA	13	TRBJ1-2	TRBV27	TGTGCCAGCAGCTATGGACAGAACTATGGCTACACCTTC	CASSYGQNYGYTF
NA	NA	13	TRBJ1-2	TRBV19	TGTGCCAGTCGTTTGGGGCAGTTCTATGGCTACACCTTC	CASRLGQFYGYTF
TRBD2	NA	16	TRBJ2-7	TRBV9	TGTGCCAGCAGCGTAGGGTCTAGCGGGAGTAACCACGAGCAGTACTTC	CASSVGSSGSNHEQYF
NA	NA	15	TRBJ1-3	TRBV5-1	TGCGCCAGCAGCCTCACGGGTATGGCTGGAAACACCATATATTTT	CASSLTGMAGNTIYF
NA	NA	13	TRBJ1-3	TRBV29-1	TGCAGCGTTGGGGGCGAGACTGGAAACACCATATATTTT	CSVGGETGNTIYF
TRBD2	NA	17	TRBJ2-1	TRBV7-8	TGTGCCAGCAGCTTAGGGGGAACGGGGGGGCCTCCTTTTGAGCAGTTCTTC	CASSLGGTGGPPFEQFF
NA	NA	15	TRBJ2-2	TRBV5-1	TGCGCCAGCAGCTTAGGCAGCGATCGAGCCGGGGAGCTGTTTTTT	CASSLGSDRAGELFF
TRBD2	NA	15	TRBJ2-1	TRBV7-9	TGTGCCAGCAGCTTAAGTCTAGCGGGGAGCAATGAGCAGTTCTTC	CASSLSLAGSNEQFF
NA	NA	15	TRBJ2-2	TRBV7-9	TGTGCCAGCAGCCCAGGGGGACTCAACACCGGGGAGCTGTTTTTT	CASSPGGLNTGELFF
TRBD1	NA	14	TRBJ2-2	TRBV27	TGTGCCAGCAGTTTCACAGGGGGAACCGGGGAGCTGTTTTTT	CASSFTGGTGELFF
NA	NA	14	TRBJ2-1	TRBV29-1	TGCAGCGTTCCCCCCGCGGGGACGGTTAATGAGCAGTTCTTC	CSVPPAGTVNEQFF
TRBD1	NA	16	TRBJ1-5	TRBV4-1	TGCGCCAGCAGCCAAGACCGAACAAGGACAGGTCAGCCCCAGCATTTT	CASSQDRTRTGQPQHF
TRBD2	NA	15	TRBJ2-7	TRBV15	TGTGCCACCAGCGACGATCCTGGACTAGCCTACGAGCAGTACTTC	CATSDDPGLAYEQYF
NA	NA	12	TRBJ1-1	TRBV6-5	TGTGCCAGCCGACAGGTTAACACTGAAGCTTTCTTT	CASRQVNTEAFF